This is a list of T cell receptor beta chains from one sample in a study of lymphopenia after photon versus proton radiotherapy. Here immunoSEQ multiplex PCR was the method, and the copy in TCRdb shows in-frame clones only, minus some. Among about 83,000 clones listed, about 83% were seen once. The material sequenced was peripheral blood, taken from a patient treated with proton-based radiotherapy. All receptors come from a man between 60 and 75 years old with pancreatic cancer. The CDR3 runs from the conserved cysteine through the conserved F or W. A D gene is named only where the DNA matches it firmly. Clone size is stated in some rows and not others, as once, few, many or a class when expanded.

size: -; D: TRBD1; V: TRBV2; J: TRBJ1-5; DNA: TGTGCCAGCACTCCGGGACAGGGGAGGGAACAGCCCCAGCATTTT; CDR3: CASTPGQGREQPQHF
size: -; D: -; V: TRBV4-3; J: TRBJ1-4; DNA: TGCGCCAGCAGCCAAGTAGGAGGGCAGGGTAATGAAAAACTGTTTTTT; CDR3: CASSQVGGQGNEKLFF
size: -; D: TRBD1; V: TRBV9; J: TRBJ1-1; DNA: TGTGCCAGCAGCGCCACAGGGGTGGGACTGAACACTGAAGCTTTCTTT; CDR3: CASSATGVGLNTEAFF
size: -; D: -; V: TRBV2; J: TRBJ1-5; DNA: TGTGCCAGTAAATTGCGACCCGGAGGAGGGTTTTCCCAGCCCCAGCATTTT; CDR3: CASKLRPGGGFSQPQHF
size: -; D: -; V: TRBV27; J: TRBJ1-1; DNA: TGTGCCAGCAAAGTGGCAGCCCATAGGGTGAACACTGAAGCTTTCTTT; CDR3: CASKVAAHRVNTEAFF
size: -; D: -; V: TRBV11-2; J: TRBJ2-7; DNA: TGTGCCAGCAGCTTTGTCGGTGGGGCTGGGGAGCAGTACTTC; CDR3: CASSFVGGAGEQYF
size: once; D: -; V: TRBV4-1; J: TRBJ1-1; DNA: TGCGCCAGCAGCCAAGAAGGGGACACTGAAGCTTTCTTT; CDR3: CASSQEGDTEAFF
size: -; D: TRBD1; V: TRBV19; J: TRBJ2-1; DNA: TGTGCCAGTAGTACGGACAGGGGGGCCAACAATGAGCAGTTCTTC; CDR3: CASSTDRGANNEQFF
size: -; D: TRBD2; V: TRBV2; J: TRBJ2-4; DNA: TGTGCCAGCAGTGTTCGGCGGGAGGGAGTTCGAGCCAAAAACATTCAGTACTTC; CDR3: CASSVRREGVRAKNIQYF
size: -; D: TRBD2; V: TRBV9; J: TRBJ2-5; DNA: TGTGCCAGCAGCGTAGGGCTGGGAGGGGAGACCCAGTACTTC; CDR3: CASSVGLGGETQYF
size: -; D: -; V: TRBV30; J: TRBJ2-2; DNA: TGTGCCTGGAGGGTCAAGACTATTCATACCGGGGAGCTGTTTTTT; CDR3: CAWRVKTIHTGELFF
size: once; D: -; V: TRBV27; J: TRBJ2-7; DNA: TGTGCCCGGCCGCCGGGCCTCTACGAGCAGTACTTC; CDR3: CARPPGLYEQYF
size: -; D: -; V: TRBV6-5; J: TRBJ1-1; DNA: TGTGCCAGCAGTACAGGCCTTCCACACACTGAAGCTTTCTTT; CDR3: CASSTGLPHTEAFF
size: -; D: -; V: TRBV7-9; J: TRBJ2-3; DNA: TGTGCCAGCAGCACTAGCCCCTTCCGGCCTAAATCCACAGATACGCAGTATTTT; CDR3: CASSTSPFRPKSTDTQYF
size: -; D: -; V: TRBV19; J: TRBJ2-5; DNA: TGTGCCAGTAGTATGTCAGGTAAACAGGGCCTGCAAGAGACCCAGTACTTC; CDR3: CASSMSGKQGLQETQYF
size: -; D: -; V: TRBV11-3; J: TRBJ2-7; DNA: TGTGCCAGCAGCTTCCGACATGGCACCTACGAGCAGTACTTC; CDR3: CASSFRHGTYEQYF
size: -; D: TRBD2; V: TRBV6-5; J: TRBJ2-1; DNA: TGTGCCAGCAGATTGGCGGGAGGGTCATACAATGAGCAGTTCTTC; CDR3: CASRLAGGSYNEQFF
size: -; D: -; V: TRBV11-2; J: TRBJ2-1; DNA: TGTGCCAGCAGCAAAGCCGGCAATGAGCAGTTCTTC; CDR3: CASSKAGNEQFF
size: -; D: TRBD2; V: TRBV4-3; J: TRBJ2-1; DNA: TGCGCCAGCAGCCAAGACTTGACTAGCAGATACAATGAGCAGTTCTTC; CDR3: CASSQDLTSRYNEQFF
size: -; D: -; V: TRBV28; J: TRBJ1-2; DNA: TGTGCCAGCAGTCCCCCCGGGCAGGTTGGCTACACCTTC; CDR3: CASSPPGQVGYTF
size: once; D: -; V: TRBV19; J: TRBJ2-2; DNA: TGTGCCAGTACCGTCCTGGGGGCTGAATCCGGGGAGCTGTTTTTT; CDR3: CASTVLGAESGELFF
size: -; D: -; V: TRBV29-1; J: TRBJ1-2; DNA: TGCAGCTCTGGGACGCCCAACTATGGCTACACCTTC; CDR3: CSSGTPNYGYTF
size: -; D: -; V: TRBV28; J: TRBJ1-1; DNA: TGTGCCAGCAGGCTCCTAGGGGAGGTCACTGAAGCTTTCTTT; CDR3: CASRLLGEVTEAFF
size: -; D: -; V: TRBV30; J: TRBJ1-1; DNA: TGTGCCTGGAGTGTAGGATGGGGCAACACTGAAGCTTTCTTT; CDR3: CAWSVGWGNTEAFF
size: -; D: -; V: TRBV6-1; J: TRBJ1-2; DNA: TGTGCCAGCAGTGAAGAGGACGGAGCTAACTATGGCTACACCTTC; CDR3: CASSEEDGANYGYTF
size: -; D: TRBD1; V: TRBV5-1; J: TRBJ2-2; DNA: TGCGCCAGCAGCCCAGGACAGGAACGAACGAACACCGGGGAGCTGTTTTTT; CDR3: CASSPGQERTNTGELFF
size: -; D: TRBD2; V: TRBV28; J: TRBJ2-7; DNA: TGTGCCAGCAGTTTTAGGGCGGGAGGTGTCGACGAGCAGTACTTC; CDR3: CASSFRAGGVDEQYF
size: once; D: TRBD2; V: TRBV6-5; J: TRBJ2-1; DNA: TGTGCCAGCAGATTCGCCGGGACTAGACACAATGAGCAGTTCTTC; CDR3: CASRFAGTRHNEQFF
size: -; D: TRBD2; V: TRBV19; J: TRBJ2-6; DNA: TGTGCCAGTACCCCGGGACTAGCGGGAGGGGGCTCTGGGGCCAACGTCCTGACTTTC; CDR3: CASTPGLAGGGSGANVLTF
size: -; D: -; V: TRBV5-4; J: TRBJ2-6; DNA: TGTGCCAGCAGCTTCGGGGCCTCTGGGGCCAACGTCCTGACTTTC; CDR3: CASSFGASGANVLTF
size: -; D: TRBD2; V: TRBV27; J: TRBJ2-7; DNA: TGTGCCAGCAGTTTAGGGGGGGGCGGGAGGCCTTCCTACGAGCAGTACTTC; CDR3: CASSLGGGGRPSYEQYF
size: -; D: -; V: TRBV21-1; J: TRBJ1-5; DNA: TGTGCCAGCAGCAAGGGCGGGGGAATTGTTCCAGTAGAGTTGCGGGGGAATAGCAATCAGCCCCAGCATTTT; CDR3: CASSKGGGIVPVELRGNSNQPQHF
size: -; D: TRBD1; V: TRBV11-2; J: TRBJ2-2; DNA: TGTGCCAGCAGTGGGACAGGGATCACCGGGGAGCTGTTTTTT; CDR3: CASSGTGITGELFF
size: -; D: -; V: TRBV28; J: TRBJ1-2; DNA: TGTGCCAGCAGGCCGGGGGCCGGGGGCTACACCTTC; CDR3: CASRPGAGGYTF
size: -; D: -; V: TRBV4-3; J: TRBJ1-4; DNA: TGCGCCAGCAGCCCAGAGGGGTCAACTAATGAAAAACTGTTTTTT; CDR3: CASSPEGSTNEKLFF
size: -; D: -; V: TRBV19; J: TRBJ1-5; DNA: TGTGCCAGTAGTATAGTTCTGGATCAGGCCCAGCATTTT; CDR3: CASSIVLDQAQHF
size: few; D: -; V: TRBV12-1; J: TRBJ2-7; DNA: TGTGCCAGCAGCTTTGTGGGACTAGCGGGAGACGAGCAGTACTTC; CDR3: CASSFVGLAGDEQYF
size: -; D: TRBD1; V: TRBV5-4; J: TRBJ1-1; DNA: TGTGCCAGCAGCTCCGGGACAGGGGAGCTGTTGGCTGAAGCTTTCTTT; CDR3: CASSSGTGELLAEAFF
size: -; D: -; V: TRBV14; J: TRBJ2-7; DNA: TGTGAGCTGCAGGGGATCGGTTCCTACGAGCAGTACTTC; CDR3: CELQGIGSYEQYF
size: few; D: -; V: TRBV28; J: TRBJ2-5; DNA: TGTGCCAGCAGTCGATGGACTCTAGGAAGGACGGAGACCCAGTACTTC; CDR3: CASSRWTLGRTETQYF
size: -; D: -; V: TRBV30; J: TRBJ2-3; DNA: TGTGCCTGGAGTTTGCAGGGGAGCACAGATACGCAGTATTTT; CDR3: CAWSLQGSTDTQYF
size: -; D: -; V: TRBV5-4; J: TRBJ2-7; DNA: TGTGCCAGCAGCTTGGCAGGGTTCTCCTACGAGCAGTACTTC; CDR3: CASSLAGFSYEQYF
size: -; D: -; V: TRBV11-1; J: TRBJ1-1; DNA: TGTGCCAGCAGCTTAGGGGGCACCACTGAAGCTTTCTTT; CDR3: CASSLGGTTEAFF
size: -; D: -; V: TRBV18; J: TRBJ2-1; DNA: TGTGCCAGCTCACCACTCTTAGACAGCTCCAATGAGCAGTTCTTC; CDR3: CASSPLLDSSNEQFF
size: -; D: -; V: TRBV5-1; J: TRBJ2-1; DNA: TGCGCCAGCAGCTTGTACGACGGCACAGCCCCCAATGAGCAGTTCTTC; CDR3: CASSLYDGTAPNEQFF
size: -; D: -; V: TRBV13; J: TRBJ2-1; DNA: TGTGCCAGCGGACGGGGGACAACATACAATGAGCAGTTCTTC; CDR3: CASGRGTTYNEQFF
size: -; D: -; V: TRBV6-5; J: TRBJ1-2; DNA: TGTGCCAGCAGTCTCGACGGATCATTCTATGGCTACACCTTC; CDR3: CASSLDGSFYGYTF
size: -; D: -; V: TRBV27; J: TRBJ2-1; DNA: TGTGCCAGCAGTTTATCGATGCTTGCAGGGGACGGTGGGATCCGCTCCTACAATGAGCAGTTCTTC; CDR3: CASSLSMLAGDGGIRSYNEQFF